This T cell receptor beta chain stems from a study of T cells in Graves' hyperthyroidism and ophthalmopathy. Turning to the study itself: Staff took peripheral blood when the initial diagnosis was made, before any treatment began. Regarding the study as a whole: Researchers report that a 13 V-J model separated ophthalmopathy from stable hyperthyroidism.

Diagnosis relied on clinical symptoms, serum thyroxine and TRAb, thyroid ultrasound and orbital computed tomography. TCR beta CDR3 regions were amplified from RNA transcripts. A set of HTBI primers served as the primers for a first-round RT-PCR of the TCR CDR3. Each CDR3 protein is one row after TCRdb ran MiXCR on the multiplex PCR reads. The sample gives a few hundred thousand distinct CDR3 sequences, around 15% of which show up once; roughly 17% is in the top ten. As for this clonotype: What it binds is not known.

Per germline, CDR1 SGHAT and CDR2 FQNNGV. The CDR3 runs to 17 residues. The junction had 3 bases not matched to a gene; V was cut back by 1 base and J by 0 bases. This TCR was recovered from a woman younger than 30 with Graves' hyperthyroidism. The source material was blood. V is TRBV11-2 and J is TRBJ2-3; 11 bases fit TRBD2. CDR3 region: CASSLGLAGISTDTQYF. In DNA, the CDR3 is TGTGCCAGCAGCTTAGGACTAGCGGGGATCAGCACAGATACGCAGTATTTT.